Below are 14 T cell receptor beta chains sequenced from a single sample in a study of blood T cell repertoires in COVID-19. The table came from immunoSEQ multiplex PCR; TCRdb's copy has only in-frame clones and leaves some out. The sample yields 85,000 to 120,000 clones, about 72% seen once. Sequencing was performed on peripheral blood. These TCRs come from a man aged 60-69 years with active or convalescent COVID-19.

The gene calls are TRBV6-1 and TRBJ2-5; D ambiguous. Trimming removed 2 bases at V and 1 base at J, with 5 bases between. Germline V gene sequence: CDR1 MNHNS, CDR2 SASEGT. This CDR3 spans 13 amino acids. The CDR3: CASSEFGQETQYF. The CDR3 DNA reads TGTGCCAGCAGTGAATTCGGCCAAGAGACCCAGTACTTC.

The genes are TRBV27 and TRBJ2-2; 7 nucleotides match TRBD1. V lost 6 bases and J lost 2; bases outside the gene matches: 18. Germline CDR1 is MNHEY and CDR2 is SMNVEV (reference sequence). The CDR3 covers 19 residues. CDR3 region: CASRGGQTRLRSNTGELFF. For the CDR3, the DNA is TGTGCCAGCAGAGGGGGACAGACTCGACTCCGTAGTAACACCGGGGAGCTGTTTTTT.

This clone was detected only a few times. Here the CDR3 DNA reads TGTGCCAGCAGCCAGGGGGGGATGGGGTCTGAAGCTTTCTTT. Encoded protein: CASSQGGMGSEAFF. The chain uses TRBV16 and TRBJ1-1; TRBD1 is a possible D gene (5 bases). Germline values: CDR1 KGHSY, CDR2 FQNENV. The CDR3 spans 14 residues. Between the trimmed V and J ends, which lost 3 bases and 6 bases, there was a span of 14 bases.

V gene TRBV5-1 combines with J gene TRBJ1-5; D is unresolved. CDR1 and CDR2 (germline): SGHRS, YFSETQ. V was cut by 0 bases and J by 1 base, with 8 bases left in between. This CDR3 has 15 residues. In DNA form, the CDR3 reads TGCGCCAGCAGCTTGGACAGTACGAGCAATCAGCCCCAGCATTTT. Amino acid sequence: CASSLDSTSNQPQHF. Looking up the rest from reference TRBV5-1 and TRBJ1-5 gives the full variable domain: KAGVTQTPRYLIKTRGQQVTLSCSPISGHRSVSWYQQTPGQGLQFLFEYFSETQRNKGNFPGRFSGRQFSNSRSEMNVSTLELGDSALYLCASSLDSTSNQPQHFGDGTRLSIL.

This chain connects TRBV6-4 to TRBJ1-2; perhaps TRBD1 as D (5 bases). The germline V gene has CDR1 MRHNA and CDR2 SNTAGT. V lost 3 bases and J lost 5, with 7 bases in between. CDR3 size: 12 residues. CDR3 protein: CASSDGAYGYTF. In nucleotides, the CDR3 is TGTGCCAGCAGTGATGGGGCATATGGCTACACCTTC.

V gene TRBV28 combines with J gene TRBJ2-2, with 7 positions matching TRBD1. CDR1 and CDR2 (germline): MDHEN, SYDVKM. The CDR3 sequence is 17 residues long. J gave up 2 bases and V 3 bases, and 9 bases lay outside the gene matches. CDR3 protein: CASSLSFGTANTGELFF. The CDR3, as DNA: TGTGCCAGCAGTTTGAGTTTTGGGACAGCAAACACCGGGGAGCTGTTTTTT.

The CDR3 sequence: CARSFCRSSYNEQFF. The CDR3 DNA reads TGTGCCAGAAGCTTTTGTCGGAGCTCCTACAATGAGCAGTTCTTC. The chain couples TRBV5-3 to TRBJ2-1; D is uncertain. TRBV5-3 belongs to the ORF category, with a function that is uncertain. The germline V and J ends were trimmed by 2 bases and 0 bases, with 9 bases remaining between them. This CDR3 has 15 amino acids.

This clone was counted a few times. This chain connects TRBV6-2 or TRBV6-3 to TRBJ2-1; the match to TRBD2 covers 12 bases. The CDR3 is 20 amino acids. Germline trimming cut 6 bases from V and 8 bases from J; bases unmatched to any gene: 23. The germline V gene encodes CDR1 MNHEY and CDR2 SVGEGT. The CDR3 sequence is CASSRPRVTSGRGWRDEQFF. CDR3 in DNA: TGTGCCAGCAGCCGGCCCCGGGTGACTAGCGGGAGAGGGTGGAGGGATGAGCAGTTCTTC.

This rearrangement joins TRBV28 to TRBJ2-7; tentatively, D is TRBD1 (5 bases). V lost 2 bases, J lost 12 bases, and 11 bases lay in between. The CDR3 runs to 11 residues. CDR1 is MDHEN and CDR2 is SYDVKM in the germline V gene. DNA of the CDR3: TGTGCCAGCAGTTTAGGACACAAGTGGTACTTC. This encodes CASSLGHKWYF.

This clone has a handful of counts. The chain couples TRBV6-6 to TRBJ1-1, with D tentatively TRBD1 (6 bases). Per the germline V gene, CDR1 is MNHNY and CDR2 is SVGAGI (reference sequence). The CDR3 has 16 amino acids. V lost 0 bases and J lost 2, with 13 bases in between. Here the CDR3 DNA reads TGTGCCAGCAGTTACTCGAGAAGGGGGGGAAACACTGAAGCTTTCTTT. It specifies CASSYSRRGGNTEAFF.

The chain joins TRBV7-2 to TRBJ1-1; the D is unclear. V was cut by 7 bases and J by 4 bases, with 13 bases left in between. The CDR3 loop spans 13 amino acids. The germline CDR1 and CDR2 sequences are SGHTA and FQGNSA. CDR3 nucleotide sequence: TGTGCCAGCACCCCTTCAGCGGGCACTGAAGCTTTCTTT. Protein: CASTPSAGTEAFF.

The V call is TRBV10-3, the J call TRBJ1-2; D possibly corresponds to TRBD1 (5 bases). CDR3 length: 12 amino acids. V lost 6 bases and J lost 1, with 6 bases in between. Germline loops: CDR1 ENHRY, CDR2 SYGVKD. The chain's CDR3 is CAISTGNYGYTF. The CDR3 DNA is TGTGCCATCAGCACAGGTAACTATGGCTACACCTTC.

The CDR3 coding sequence is TGTGCCAGCAGTTTAGGACTGAGAGAGACCCAGTACTTC. It specifies CASSLGLRETQYF. The V gene is TRBV12-3 or TRBV12-4, the J gene TRBJ2-5; D gene unclear. V was trimmed by 1 base and J by 4 bases, leaving 7 bases between them. The CDR3 covers 13 residues.

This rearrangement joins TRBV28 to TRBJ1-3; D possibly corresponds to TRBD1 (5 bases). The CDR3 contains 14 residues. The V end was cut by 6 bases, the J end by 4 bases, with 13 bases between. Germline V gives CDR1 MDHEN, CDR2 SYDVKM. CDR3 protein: CASSPDSRGNTIYF. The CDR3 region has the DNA TGTGCCAGCAGCCCCGACAGCCGCGGAAACACCATATATTTT.